The 22 T cell receptor beta chains below were found in one sample sequenced in a study of post-analysis software for immune sequencing data (dated by TCRdb to about 2015). The paper's findings and limits, for the study overall: Several TRBV segments, including TRBV5-6, TRBV5-1 and TRBV20-1, were significantly more frequent in patients than controls.

The protocol used for the library was PCR. The run used an Illumina HiSeq 2500. To reduce PCR and sequencing biases, unique molecular identifiers were built into the TCR beta cDNA libraries. The public reads were run again by TCRdb, first through fastp at Q25 and then through MiXCR, and only productive beta chains were kept. Rows are combined by CDR3 protein, so each entry shows the most common genes and DNA. The sample records almost 700,000 distinct CDR3 sequences, roughly three fifths of which are singletons. The top ten clones comprise over 9% of the sample. For these receptors, no antigen is known. The specimen was blood. Receptor source: a girl aged 2 to 10 with multiple sclerosis.

The chain has TRBV7-3 and TRBJ2-3; the match to TRBD2 covers 9 bases. Germline-derived CDR1 and CDR2 are SGHTA and FQGTGA. The V gene end was trimmed by 2 bases and the J gene end by 4 bases; junction bases not matched to a gene: 4. The CDR3 length is 15 residues. Here the CDR3 reads CASSLSLAGSDTQYF. For the CDR3, the DNA is TGTGCCAGCAGCTTATCGCTAGCGGGATCAGATACGCAGTATTTT.

This chain joins TRBV7-9 and TRBJ1-2; 8 bases are shared with TRBD1. Germline trimming cut 1 base from V and 2 bases from J; bases unmatched to any gene: 6. Germline CDR1 reads SEHNR; CDR2 reads FQNEAQ (reference sequence). The CDR3 contains 16 residues. CDR3 in amino acids: CASSLVLGQANYGYTF. The CDR3 nucleotides read TGTGCCAGCAGCTTAGTCTTGGGACAGGCGAACTATGGCTACACCTTC.

V gene TRBV20-1 combines with J gene TRBJ1-4; perhaps TRBD1 as D (5 bases). The germline CDR1 and CDR2 sequences are DFQATT and SNEGSKA (reference sequence). The CDR3 consists of 15 residues. Trimming took off 0 bases at V and 7 bases at J, with 15 bases between the two ends. The CDR3 DNA reads as TGCAGTGCTAGAGATAATCAGGGAGGTGGTGAAAAACTGTTTTTT. Amino acids: CSARDNQGGGEKLFF.

The chain uses TRBV5-1 and TRBJ2-6, with 10 nucleotides matching TRBD1. J was trimmed by 4 bases and V by 0 bases; bases with no gene match: 4. The CDR3 extends over 17 amino acids. Germline values: CDR1 SGHRS, CDR2 YFSETQ. CDR3 bases: TGCGCCAGCAGCTTGGCCGGGACAGGGGTCGGGGCCAACGTCCTGACTTTC. The encoded protein is CASSLAGTGVGANVLTF.

This clonotype appeared a single time. The V gene is TRBV20-1, the J gene TRBJ2-4; either TRBD1 or TRBD2 may supply D (5 bases each). Germline V gives CDR1 DFQATT, CDR2 SNEGSKA (reference sequence). V was pared by 3 bases and J by 1 base, with 10 bases between. CDR3 length: 14 residues. Here the CDR3 DNA reads TGCAGTGCTAGTGGGACGGGGGCCAAAAACATTCAGTACTTC. Its protein product is CSASGTGAKNIQYF.

The J gene is TRBJ2-1, the V gene TRBV4-1; D is ambiguous. The J call may be faulty, since TRBJ2-7 better matches the DNA end. The germline V gene encodes CDR1 MGHRA and CDR2 YSYEKL. This CDR3 contains 15 residues. CDR3 bases: TGCGCCAGCAGCCTTTACTGGCCCCCCCCTAACGAGCAGTACTTC. Translating it yields CASSLYWPPPNEQYF.

J is TRBJ2-3 and V is TRBV10-3; 9 bases are a match to TRBD1. The CDR3 extends over 16 amino acids. The V segment lost 0 bases and the J segment 6 bases; nucleotides outside the gene matches: 7. Per germline, CDR1 ENHRY and CDR2 SYGVKD. CDR3 nucleotides: TGTGCCATCAGTGAGTCGACTCGGACAGGGGACGATACGCAGTATTTT. It specifies CAISESTRTGDDTQYF.

In this sample, this clonotype turned up many times. The chain is built from TRBV28 and TRBJ2-1, with 7 bases matching TRBD1. CDR3 length equals 14 residues. Trimming took 6 bases from V and 7 from J; bases not matched to a gene: 9. The germline V gene encodes CDR1 MDHEN and CDR2 SYDVKM. The CDR3 nucleotides are TGTGCCAGCAGCTCCGTGGACAGGCTAAATGAGCAGTTCTTC. Translated: CASSSVDRLNEQFF.

The CDR3 region is CASSFIGQGLDNEQFF. The CDR3 bases are TGCGCCAGCAGTTTCATTGGACAGGGCCTTGACAATGAGCAGTTCTTC. The J gene is TRBJ2-1, the V gene TRBV5-1, with TRBD1 identical over 8 bases. The CDR3 loop spans 16 amino acids. Germline V gene sequence: CDR1 SGHRS, CDR2 YFSETQ. After removal of 5 bases from V and 5 bases from J, the junction contained 12 bases not matched to a gene.

A single count supports this clonotype. The chain uses TRBV15 and TRBJ2-3; D unclear. The V gene lost 0 bases and the J gene lost 2 bases, with 12 bases spanning the gap. In germline, CDR1 is LNHNV, CDR2 YYDKDF (reference sequence). There are 16 residues in the CDR3. As DNA, the CDR3 is TGTGCCACCAGCAGAGAAGGAGTCGTCTTCACAGATACGCAGTATTTT. It is translated as CATSREGVVFTDTQYF.

The J gene is TRBJ1-2, the V gene TRBV6-1; 11 bases agree with TRBD1. CDR3 size: 14 residues. Germline loops: CDR1 MNHNS, CDR2 SASEGT. V was clipped by 7 bases and J by 3 bases; unmatched bases: 4. The CDR3 bases are TGTGCCAGCATTTGGACAGGGGGCGACTATGGCTACACCTTC. Translating gives CASIWTGGDYGYTF.

This chain connects TRBV2 to TRBJ1-5; D perhaps matches TRBD1 (5 bases). V was pared by 4 bases and J by 0 bases, with 28 bases between. The germline CDR1 and CDR2 sequences are SNHLY and FYNNEI. CDR3 length: 21 residues. The CDR3 sequence: CASSAGLGGDPGGYSNQPQHF. The CDR3, as DNA: TGTGCCAGCAGTGCGGGTCTGGGGGGAGACCCCGGAGGATATAGCAATCAGCCCCAGCATTTT.

V gene TRBV6-2 or TRBV6-3 combines with J gene TRBJ1-1, with D uncertain. Germline assignment: CDR1 MNHEY and CDR2 SVGEGT. V shed 2 bases and J shed 0 bases, with 7 bases lying between them. The CDR3 covers 14 residues. CDR3 in amino acids: CASSYLDLNTEAFF. The CDR3 DNA sequence: TGTGCCAGCAGTTACCTCGATCTGAACACTGAAGCTTTCTTT.

The chain employs TRBV12-3 or TRBV12-4 and TRBJ2-5; tentative D call: TRBD2 (5 bases). With 6 bases removed from V and 2 bases from J, the gap between germline ends came to 10 bases. This CDR3 is built from 13 residues. CDR3 in amino acids: CASRAGVQETQYF. For the CDR3, the DNA is TGTGCCAGCAGGGCCGGGGTTCAAGAGACCCAGTACTTC.

This clonotype was picked up one time. This chain connects TRBV5-1 to TRBJ2-7; D is unresolved. The CDR3 has 15 residues. The germline V gene has CDR1 SGHRS and CDR2 YFSETQ. Trimming took 1 base from V and 6 from J, leaving 17 bases between them. CDR3 sequence reads: CASSLSLSRVGEQYF. The CDR3, as DNA: TGCGCCAGCAGCTTGTCGTTGTCTAGAGTAGGCGAGCAGTACTTC.

The chain has TRBV27 and TRBJ2-5; the D gene could be TRBD1 or TRBD2 (6 bases each). Near its end, the DNA agrees better with TRBJ2-7, so the J call may be wrong. CDR1 and CDR2 (germline): MNHEY, SMNVEV (reference sequence). The CDR3 runs to 12 residues. The CDR3, as DNA: TGTGCCATCCCCGAGGGGGGCTACGAGCAGTACTTC. It encodes CAIPEGGYEQYF.

The V gene is TRBV25-1, the J gene TRBJ2-7; D uncertain. V was pared by 4 bases and J by 1 base, with 11 bases between. Looked up from germline, CDR1 is MGHDK and CDR2 is SYGVNS. The CDR3 consists of 14 residues. The CDR3 protein is CASSASVGSYEQYF. The CDR3 DNA is TGTGCCAGCAGTGCAAGCGTGGGGTCCTACGAGCAGTACTTC.

V is TRBV6-5 and J is TRBJ2-4, with D perhaps given as TRBD1 or TRBD2 (5 bases each). Germline CDR1 reads MNHEY; CDR2 reads SVGAGI. The V end lost 5 bases, the J end lost 0 bases, and 11 bases lay between the germline ends. This CDR3 is 15 amino acids long. The chain's CDR3 is CASSRDVIAKNIQYF. Written as DNA, the CDR3 is TGTGCCAGCAGTCGGGACGTAATAGCCAAAAACATTCAGTACTTC.

This sequence joins TRBV5-1 and TRBJ2-1, with no clear D. V gave up 4 bases and J gave up 9 bases, with 11 bases separating them. This CDR3 has 12 residues. From germline, CDR1 is SGHRS and CDR2 YFSETQ. DNA for the CDR3: TGCGCCAGCAGCCCCCCATACGGTGAGCAGTTCTTC. Translating it yields CASSPPYGEQFF. The whole variable domain, filled in from reference TRBV5-1 and TRBJ2-1, reads KAGVTQTPRYLIKTRGQQVTLSCSPISGHRSVSWYQQTPGQGLQFLFEYFSETQRNKGNFPGRFSGRQFSNSRSEMNVSTLELGDSALYLCASSPPYGEQFFGPGTRLTVL.

V is TRBV6-5 and J is TRBJ2-3, with D maybe TRBD1 (6 bases). This CDR3 spans 15 amino acids. V was clipped by 7 bases and J by 0 bases, with 14 bases between them. In germline, CDR1 is MNHEY, CDR2 SVGAGI. This CDR3 reads CASIPTGASTDTQYF. In DNA, the CDR3 is TGTGCCAGCATCCCGACAGGAGCTAGCACAGATACGCAGTATTTT.

The CDR3 DNA sequence: TGTGCCACCTTTCCCGGGGGATCTAGCACAGATACGCAGTATTTT. This translates into CATFPGGSSTDTQYF. The J gene is TRBJ2-3, the V gene TRBV15, with a weak D call TRBD2 (6 bases). The germline V gene encodes CDR1 LNHNV and CDR2 YYDKDF (reference sequence). The CDR3 sequence is 15 residues long. The germline V and J ends were trimmed by 8 bases and 0 bases, with 15 bases remaining between them.

The chain couples TRBV18 to TRBJ2-7; TRBD2 is a possible D gene (5 bases). Germline assignment: CDR1 KGHSH and CDR2 LQKENI. Deletions cut 1 base from V and 2 bases from J, with 12 bases between. The CDR3 runs to 15 residues. CDR3: CASSPRAGLTYEQYF. The CDR3 nucleotides read TGTGCCAGCTCACCACGGGCAGGACTGACCTACGAGCAGTACTTC. Combining the CDR3 with reference TRBV18 and TRBJ2-7 gives the whole variable domain NAGVMQNPRHLVRRRGQEARLRCSPMKGHSHVYWYRQLPEEGLKFMVYLQKENIIDESGMPKERFSAEFPKEGPSILRIQQVVRGDSAAYFCASSPRAGLTYEQYFGPGTRLTVT.